The T cell receptor beta chain described here comes from a study of PD-L1 blockade in urothelial cancer. The overall study: Atezolizumab was started by patients in 2014 at 1,200 mg intravenously every 3 weeks. Typically, measured as a median, blood samples had approximately 130,000 T cells. At 3 weeks after treatment start (second dose) and again at 6 weeks, blood was analyzed.

Method: immunoSEQ multiplex PCR; TCRdb's copy keeps in-frame clones and lacks some. The sample includes about 29,000 clones, roughly 86% of them seen just once. V was clipped by 3 bases and J by 3 bases, with 11 bases between them. CDR1 is KGHSH and CDR2 is LQKENI in the germline V gene. CDR3 length equals 15 residues. Patients' cancers were locally advanced or metastatic urothelial carcinomas. This TCR derives from a man aged 50-59 years with urothelial cancer. Sequences were derived from PBMCs, sampled around atezolizumab (anti-PD-L1) treatment. This chain joins TRBV18 and TRBJ2-2; D is unresolved. The CDR3 nucleotides read TGTGCCAGCTCACCGAGGCTAGGAGACACCGGGGAGCTGTTTTTT. This encodes CASSPRLGDTGELFF.